This T cell receptor (beta chain) stems from a study of T cell responses to AZD1222 COVID-19 vaccine. Study results and caveats: Repertoire sampling occurred only after the peak T cell response.

The protocol was immunoSEQ multiplex PCR, while the TCRdb copy is restricted to in-frame clones and leaves out a portion. The profile covers over 150,000 clones, with around 87% appearing a single time and 4% to 5.5% taken by the ten largest. Doses given second, at about 4 or about 12 weeks, were pooled. Turning to this clone: Its specificity is unknown.

The CDR3 is made up of 18 amino acids. Trimming took 5 bases from V and 1 from J, leaving 23 bases between them. CDR1 and CDR2 (germline): SGHTA, FQGNSA. The sequenced sample was peripheral blood, obtained 28 days after the second AZD1222 dose. The TCR was taken from an adult who received the AZD1222 COVID-19 vaccine. The genes are TRBV7-2 and TRBJ2-5; weak D call: TRBD1 (7 bases). This CDR3 is CASSPQGWGGASQETQYF. The CDR3 bases are TGTGCCAGCAGCCCACAGGGGTGGGGAGGAGCCTCCCAAGAGACCCAGTACTTC.